The 21 T cell receptor beta chains in this list originate from one sample, sequenced in a study of OX40 agonist ivuxolimab in advanced cancers. Preparation of the library involved the immunoSEQ multiplex PCR assay. Not all clones reach the TCRdb copy of this immuneACCESS table, which keeps in-frame sequences only. Checked studies attribute under half of the gap to unresolved V genes and leave the rest unexplained. The sample table contains tens of thousands of clones; only one count was recorded for about 85% of them. The top ten constitute approximately 2.8% of the sample. Sample: CD4+ or CD8+ T cells sorted from blood, taken in a trial of the OX40 agonist ivuxolimab. These receptor sequences come from an adult with an advanced solid tumor such as melanoma, head and neck, liver or kidney cancer.

The chain joins TRBV6-6 to TRBJ2-3; 8 bases fit TRBD2. The germline CDR1 and CDR2 sequences are MNHNY and SVGAGI (reference sequence). J gave up 4 bases and V 6 bases, and 6 bases lay outside the gene matches. This CDR3 has 14 residues. CDR3 bases: TGTGCCAGCAGAATCGGACTAGCTGCAGATACGCAGTATTTT. Encoded protein: CASRIGLAADTQYF.

Here the CDR3 DNA reads TGTGCCAGCAGCCCATCCGGGGGCCCAGCTTTCTTT. Translation gives CASSPSGGPAFF. This chain links TRBV7-3 with TRBJ1-1; possible D gene TRBD1, 6 bases. The germline V gene has CDR1 SGHTA and CDR2 FQGTGA. The V gene lost 5 bases and the J gene lost 10 bases, with 14 bases spanning the gap. This CDR3 is 12 amino acids long.

The chain recombines TRBV6-5 with TRBJ2-7; perhaps TRBD1 as D (6 bases). This CDR3 has 14 residues. V was trimmed by 6 bases and J by 3 bases, leaving 15 bases between them. Germline CDR1 reads MNHEY; CDR2 reads SVGAGI. CDR3 in DNA: TGTGCCAGCAGATCCTCCGGGACAAACTACGAGCAGTACTTC. This codes for CASRSSGTNYEQYF.

V is TRBV5-1 and J is TRBJ2-7, with TRBD1 as a possible D gene (6 bases). Germline V gene sequence: CDR1 SGHRS, CDR2 YFSETQ. V lost 3 bases to trimming and J lost 2 bases, with 12 bases between them. The CDR3 runs 14 residues. Here the CDR3 reads CASSSGTLTYEQYF. In DNA form, the CDR3 reads TGCGCCAGCAGCTCCGGGACACTAACCTACGAGCAGTACTTC.

The CDR3 sequence is CSARREDTQYF. For the CDR3, the DNA is TGCAGTGCTAGGCGCGAGGATACGCAGTATTTT. V is TRBV20-1 and J is TRBJ2-3, with unresolved D. The CDR3 contains 11 residues. CDR1 DFQATT and CDR2 SNEGSKA come from the germline V gene (reference sequence). The ends were cut back, 3 bases at V and 6 bases at J, with 7 bases in the middle.

The CDR3 reads CASTRGEGEAQYF. The CDR3, as DNA: TGCGCCAGCACCCGGGGGGAAGGGGAGGCCCAGTACTTC. The chain has TRBV10-2 and TRBJ2-5; the match to TRBD2 covers 7 bases. V trimming: 7 bases; J trimming: 9 bases; junction bases outside the gene matches: 11. The CDR3 consists of 13 residues. The germline CDR1 and CDR2 sequences are WSHSY and SAAADI.

The gene calls are TRBV9 and TRBJ2-5; 7 bases line up with TRBD2. V gave up 0 bases and J gave up 3 bases; unmatched junction bases: 5. The CDR3 sequence is 15 residues long. The V gene's germline CDR1 is SGDLS and CDR2 YYNGEE. CDR3 protein: CASSVGGTIKETQYF. Written as DNA, the CDR3 is TGTGCCAGCAGCGTAGGCGGGACTATAAAAGAGACCCAGTACTTC.

The V call is TRBV9, the J call TRBJ2-3; a possible D gene is TRBD2 (5 bases). This CDR3 has 15 residues. V was clipped by 1 base and J by 1 base, with 10 bases between them. CDR1 and CDR2 from the germline V gene are SGDLS and YYNGEE. The DNA for the CDR3 is TGTGCCAGCAGCGTAAGCGGTTTCGGCACAGATACGCAGTATTTT. Translated: CASSVSGFGTDTQYF.

This clone showed up just once. The chain's CDR3 is CASSFSSAQAPLHF. The CDR3 DNA reads as TGTGCCAGCAGCTTTTCGTCTGCGCAGGCACCCCTCCACTTT. The rearrangement links TRBV7-9 to TRBJ1-6; no clear D. This CDR3 spans 14 amino acids. The V end lost 3 bases, the J end lost 11 bases, and 14 bases lay between the germline ends. Germline V gene lookup returns CDR1 SEHNR and CDR2 FQNEAQ (reference sequence).

Written as DNA, the CDR3 is TGTGCCAGCAGTACGCAGGGGGTTCTTTACACTGAAGCTTTCTTT. Protein sequence: CASSTQGVLYTEAFF. The chain recombines TRBV25-1 with TRBJ1-1; 7 bases align to TRBD1. Germline V gives CDR1 MGHDK, CDR2 SYGVNS. V shed 5 bases and J 3 bases; nucleotides not matched to a gene: 9. This CDR3 has 15 amino acids.

The V gene is TRBV11-3, the J gene TRBJ2-7; TRBD1 aligns across 9 bases. The CDR3 consists of 13 residues. The junction had 4 bases not matched to a gene; V was cut back by 5 bases and J by 5 bases. Germline values: CDR1 SGHNT, CDR2 YENEEA. CDR3 bases: TGTGCCAGCAGCACCGGGACAGGGAACGAGCAGTACTTC. This gives the protein CASSTGTGNEQYF.

The chain joins TRBV29-1 to TRBJ2-1; D is undetermined. V was cut by 8 bases and J by 10 bases, with 21 bases left in between. The CDR3 runs 13 residues. Germline-derived CDR1 and CDR2 are SQVTM and ANQGSEA. The CDR3 DNA sequence: TGCAGCTTATCGAGGTCGGGCCTGGGCGAGCAGTTCTTC. This translates into CSLSRSGLGEQFF.

This chain uses TRBV5-1 with TRBJ1-4; no clear D. Trimming took 2 bases from V and 1 from J, leaving 12 bases between them. The CDR3 runs 16 residues. The germline CDR1 and CDR2 sequences are SGHRS and YFSETQ. CDR3 residues: CASSFLPGETNEKLFF. CDR3 sequence (DNA): TGCGCCAGCAGCTTCTTGCCAGGCGAAACTAATGAAAAACTGTTTTTT.

The genes are TRBV7-8 and TRBJ1-3; unclear D gene. The V end was cut by 1 base, the J end by 1 base, with 5 bases between. CDR3 length: 14 residues. The germline CDR1 and CDR2 sequences are SGHVS and FQNEAQ. The CDR3 loop reads CASSLVGSGNTIYF. The CDR3 bases are TGTGCCAGCAGCTTAGTGGGATCTGGAAACACCATATATTTT.

The V gene is TRBV19, the J gene TRBJ2-7; 8 bases map to TRBD1. The CDR3 runs to 14 residues. Trimming cost V 4 bases and J 5 bases; bases outside gene matches: 7. In germline, CDR1 is LNHDA, CDR2 SQIVND (reference sequence). CDR3 amino acids: CASSTRTGTHEQYF. Here the CDR3 DNA reads TGTGCCAGTAGTACTCGGACAGGGACCCACGAGCAGTACTTC.

The V gene is TRBV5-1, the J gene TRBJ2-7; 10 bases are shared with TRBD1. V gave up 4 bases and J gave up 3 bases; unmatched junction bases: 1. CDR1 is SGHRS and CDR2 is YFSETQ in the germline V gene. This CDR3 region has 13 residues. The chain's CDR3 is CASSRDRGYEQYF. As DNA, the CDR3 is TGCGCCAGCAGCAGGGACAGGGGCTACGAGCAGTACTTC.

This chain connects TRBV29-1 to TRBJ2-1, with 8 bases identical to TRBD2. Germline CDR1 is SQVTM and CDR2 is ANQGSEA. This CDR3 contains 14 residues. Trimming at V came to 6 bases and at J to 7 bases, leaving 11 bases not matched to a gene. The CDR3 DNA is TGCAGCGTCGAGATTAGCGGGATCGGTAATGAGCAGTTCTTC. Translation: CSVEISGIGNEQFF.

The rearrangement links TRBV19 to TRBJ1-2, with 7 bases lining up with TRBD1. The junction had 7 bases not matched to a gene; V was cut back by 3 bases and J by 0 bases. CDR3 length: 16 amino acids. Germline CDR1 LNHDA, CDR2 SQIVND (reference sequence). In DNA form, the CDR3 reads TGTGCCAGTAGTATTCCGGCCGGGACAGCTAACTATGGCTACACCTTC. Translating it yields CASSIPAGTANYGYTF.

The CDR3 here is CASRPQLAGGGETQYF. The CDR3, as DNA: TGTGCCAGCAGGCCCCAACTAGCGGGGGGGGGAGAGACCCAGTACTTC. The chain employs TRBV5-4 and TRBJ2-5; 13 bases agree with TRBD2. The CDR3 extends over 16 amino acids. Per germline, CDR1 SGHNT and CDR2 YYREEE (reference sequence). V lost 5 bases and J lost 4; bases outside the gene matches: 8.

For this clone: Its ends do not fully match the called genes, so a read error is possible. The V gene is TRBV6-5, the J gene TRBJ2-4; tentatively, D is TRBD1 (6 bases). The germline gives CDR1 MNHEY, CDR2 SVGAGI. The CDR3 runs to 15 residues. CDR3 DNA sequence: TGTGTCAGCAGTTCAGGGGCGCTAGCCAAAAACATTCAGTACTTC. Translated: CVSSSGALAKNIQYF.

V usage is TRBV5-1 and J usage is TRBJ1-1; D may be TRBD1 (5 bases). The ends were cut back, 3 bases at V and 12 bases at J, with 18 bases in the middle. The CDR3 has 13 amino acids. CDR1 is SGHRS and CDR2 is YFSETQ in the germline V gene. CDR3 in amino acids: CASSWDRDREPFF. In DNA, the CDR3 is TGCGCCAGCAGCTGGGACCGGGACCGCGAACCTTTCTTT.